This T cell receptor (beta chain) is from a study of blood T cells in healthy people across ages. Points from the study as a whole: The fall in TCR beta diversity per million T cells was roughly linear with age. Long-lived donors had more naive CD4+ cells and higher diversity than aged donors.

This clonotype showed up just a few times. Its target is unknown. A second about 6 to 12 cycle PCR used barcoded and J-beta primers. From the 5' RACE reads, TCRdb called clonotypes with MiXCR, one entry per CDR3 protein. The sample lists 1,100,000 or so distinct CDR3 sequences, 40% to 50% occurring once. Approximately 9.7 milliliters was the volume of peripheral blood drawn from each donor. CDR3 length: 14 residues. Germline values: CDR1 SGHRS, CDR2 YFSETQ. Trimming took off 4 bases at V and 5 bases at J, with 16 bases between the two ends. This TCR was sampled from a woman aged 60 to 75 in good health. Sequencing used blood. The chain carries TRBV5-1 and TRBJ2-7; a possible D gene is TRBD1 (6 bases). CDR3 protein: CASSRPGQDDEQYF. The CDR3 coding sequence is TGCGCCAGCAGCCGACCGGGACAAGACGACGAGCAGTACTTC.